This T cell receptor beta chain was sequenced during a study of cytomegalovirus exposure and HLA in healthy donors. Overall study context: Genotyping showed roughly 83% of over 350 donors falling in the Caucasian-associated ancestry cluster. Study findings and constraints: Later analysis demonstrated an association between a missense DCLRE1C variant and TCR beta V- and J-gene trimming. Some public TCRs appeared in many individuals, while most sequences were rare.

PCR primers comprised 60 Vbeta and 13 Jbeta primers. The method was immunoSEQ multiplex PCR; TCRdb's version includes in-frame clones alone and lacks a portion of them. The sample includes around 110,000 clones, around 85% seen only once; the top ten take approximately 3.7%. The CDR3 totals 10 residues. CDR1 is MRHNA and CDR2 is SNTAGT in the germline V gene. The V end lost 6 bases, the J end lost 9 bases, and 6 bases lay between the germline ends. About this clone: Its matching antigen is unknown.

This sequence was found in a man between 60 and 75 years old in good health and CMV-seronegative. V is TRBV6-4 and J is TRBJ1-3; D unclear. Sequenced sample: PBMCs. The CDR3 coding sequence is TGTGCCAGCAGACAATGCACCATATATTTT. The encoded protein is CASRQCTIYF.